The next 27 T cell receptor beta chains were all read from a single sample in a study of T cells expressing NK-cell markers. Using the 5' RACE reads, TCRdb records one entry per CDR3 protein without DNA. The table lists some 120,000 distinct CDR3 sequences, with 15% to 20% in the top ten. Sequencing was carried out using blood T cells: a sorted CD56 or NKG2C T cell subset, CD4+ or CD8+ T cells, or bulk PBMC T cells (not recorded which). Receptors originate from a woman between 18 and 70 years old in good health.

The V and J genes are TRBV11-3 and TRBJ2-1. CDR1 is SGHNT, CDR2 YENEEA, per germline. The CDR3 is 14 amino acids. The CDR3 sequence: CASSLGRSLNEQFF.

The CDR3 is CASSRPTASGNTIYF. V gene TRBV7-9 combines with J gene TRBJ1-3; TCRdb indicates TRBD1, and absent DNA this call remains unverified. The CDR3 sequence is 15 residues long. Germline CDR1 SEHNR, CDR2 FQNEAQ (reference sequence).

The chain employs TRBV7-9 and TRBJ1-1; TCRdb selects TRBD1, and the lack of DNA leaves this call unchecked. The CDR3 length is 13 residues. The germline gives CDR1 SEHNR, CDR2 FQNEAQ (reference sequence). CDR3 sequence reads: CASSYAPGRGAFF.

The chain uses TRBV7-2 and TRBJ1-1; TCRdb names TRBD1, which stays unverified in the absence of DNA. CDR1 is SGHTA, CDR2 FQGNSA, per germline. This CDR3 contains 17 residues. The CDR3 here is CASSLSGGWLLNTEAFF.

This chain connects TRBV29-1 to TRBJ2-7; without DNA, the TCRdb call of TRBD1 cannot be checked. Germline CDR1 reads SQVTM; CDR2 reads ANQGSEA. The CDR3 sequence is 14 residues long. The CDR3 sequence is CSARFHRETYEQYF.

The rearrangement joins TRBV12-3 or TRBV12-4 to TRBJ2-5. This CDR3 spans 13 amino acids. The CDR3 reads CASSSRSRETQYF.

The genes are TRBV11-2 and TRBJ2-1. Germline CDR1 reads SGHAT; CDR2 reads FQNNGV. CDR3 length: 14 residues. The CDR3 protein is CASSPQDSYNEQFF.

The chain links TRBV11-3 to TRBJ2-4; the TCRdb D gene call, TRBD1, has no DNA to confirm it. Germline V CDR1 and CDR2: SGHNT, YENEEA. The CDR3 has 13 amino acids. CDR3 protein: CASSDEGDDRQYF.

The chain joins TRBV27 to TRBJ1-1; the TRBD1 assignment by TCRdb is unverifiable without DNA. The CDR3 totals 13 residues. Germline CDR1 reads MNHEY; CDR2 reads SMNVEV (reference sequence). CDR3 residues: CASSLAIGGPAFF.

The CDR3 loop is CASSLEGLAGGTGELFF. The chain is built from TRBV7-7 and TRBJ2-2; the TCRdb D gene call, TRBD2, has no DNA to confirm it. The CDR3 length is 17 residues. Per the germline V gene, CDR1 is SSHAT and CDR2 is FNYEAQ (reference sequence). The variable domain in full, completed from reference TRBV7-7 and TRBJ2-2, reads GAGVSQSPRYKVTKRGQDVTLRCDPISSHATLYWYQQALGQGPEFLTYFNYEAQPDKSGLPSDRFSAERPEGSISTLTIQRTEQRDSAMYRCASSLEGLAGGTGELFFGEGSRLTVL.

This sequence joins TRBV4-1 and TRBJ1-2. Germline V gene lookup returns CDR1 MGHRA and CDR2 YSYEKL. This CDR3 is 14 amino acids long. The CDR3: CASSHQQSWDGYTF.

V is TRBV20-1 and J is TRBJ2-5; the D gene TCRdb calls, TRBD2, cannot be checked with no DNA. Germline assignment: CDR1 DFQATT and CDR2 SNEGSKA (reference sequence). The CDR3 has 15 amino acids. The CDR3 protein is CSARDPVGRSWVVYF.

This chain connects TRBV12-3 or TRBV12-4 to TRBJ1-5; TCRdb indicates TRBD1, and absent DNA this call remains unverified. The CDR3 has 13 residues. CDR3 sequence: CASSLMGDQPQHF.

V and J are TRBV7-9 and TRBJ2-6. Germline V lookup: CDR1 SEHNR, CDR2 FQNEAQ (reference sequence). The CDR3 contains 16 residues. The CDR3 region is CASSLFGSSGANVLTF.

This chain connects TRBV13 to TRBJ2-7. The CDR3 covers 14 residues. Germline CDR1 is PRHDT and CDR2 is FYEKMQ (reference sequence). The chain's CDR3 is CASSLGTRIYEQYF.

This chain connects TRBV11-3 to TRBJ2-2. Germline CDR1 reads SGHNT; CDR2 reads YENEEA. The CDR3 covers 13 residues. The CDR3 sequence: CASSPRWAGELFF.

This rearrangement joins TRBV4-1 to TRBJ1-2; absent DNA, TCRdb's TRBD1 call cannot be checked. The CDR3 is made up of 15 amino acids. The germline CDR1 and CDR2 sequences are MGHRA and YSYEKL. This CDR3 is CASSQGALPYYGYTF.

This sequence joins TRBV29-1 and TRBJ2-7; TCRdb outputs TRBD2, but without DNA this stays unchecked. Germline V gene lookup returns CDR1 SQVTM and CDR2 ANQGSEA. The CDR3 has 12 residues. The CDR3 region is CSVTDSSYEQYF.

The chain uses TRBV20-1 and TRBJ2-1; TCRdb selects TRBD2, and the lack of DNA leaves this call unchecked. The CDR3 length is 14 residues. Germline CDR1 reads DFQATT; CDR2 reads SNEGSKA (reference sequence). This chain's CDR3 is CSVVAGGPANEQFF.

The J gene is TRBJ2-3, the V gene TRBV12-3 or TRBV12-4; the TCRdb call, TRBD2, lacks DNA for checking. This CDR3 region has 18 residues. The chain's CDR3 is CASSSWGGAGESTDTQYF.

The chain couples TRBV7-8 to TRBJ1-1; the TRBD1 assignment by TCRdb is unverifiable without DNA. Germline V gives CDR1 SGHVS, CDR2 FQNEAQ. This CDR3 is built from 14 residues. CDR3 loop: CASSSGGMNTEAFF.

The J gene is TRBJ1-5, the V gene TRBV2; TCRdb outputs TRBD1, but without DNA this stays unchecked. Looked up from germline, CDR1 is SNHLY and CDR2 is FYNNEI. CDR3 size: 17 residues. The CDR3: CASSPGQGSHSNQPQHF.

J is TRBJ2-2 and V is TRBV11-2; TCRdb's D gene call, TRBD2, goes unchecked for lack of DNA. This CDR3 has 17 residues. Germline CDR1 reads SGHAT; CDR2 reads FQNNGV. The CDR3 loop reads CASSLEAGGPFTGELFF.

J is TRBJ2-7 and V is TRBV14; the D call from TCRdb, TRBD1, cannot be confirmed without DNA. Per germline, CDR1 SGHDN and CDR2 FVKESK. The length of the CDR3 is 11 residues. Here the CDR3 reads CASPGGREQYF. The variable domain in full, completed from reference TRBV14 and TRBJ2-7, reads EAGVTQFPSHSVIEKGQTVTLRCDPISGHDNLYWYRRVMGKEIKFLLHFVKESKQDESGMPNNRFLAERTGGTYSTLKVQPAELEDSGVYFCASPGGREQYFGPGTRLTVT.

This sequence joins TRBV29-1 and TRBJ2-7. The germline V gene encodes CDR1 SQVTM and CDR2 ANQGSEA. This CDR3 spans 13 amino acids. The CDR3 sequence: CSVATENSYEQYF.

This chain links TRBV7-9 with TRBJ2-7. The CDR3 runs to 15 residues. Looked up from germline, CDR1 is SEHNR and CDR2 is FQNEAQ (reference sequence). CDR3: CASSQAQDLPYEQYF.

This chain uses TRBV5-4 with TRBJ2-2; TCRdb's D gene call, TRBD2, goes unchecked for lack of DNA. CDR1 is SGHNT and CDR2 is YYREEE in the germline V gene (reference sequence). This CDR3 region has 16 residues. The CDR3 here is CASSSALAVRAGELFF.